This is a list of T cell receptor beta chains from one sample in a study of shared clonotypes between healthy human individuals. Using immunoSEQ multiplex PCR, the repertoire was profiled, and TCRdb retains in-frame clones only, with some absent. The table lists roughly 2.1 million clones, more than 85% of them singletons. What was sequenced was naive CD8+ T cells from PBMCs. Receptor source: a man aged 18-30 years in good health. Some clones in this sample may be carry-over from other donors' samples. The CDR3 runs from the conserved cysteine through the conserved F or W. A D gene is named only where the DNA matches it firmly. Some rows have no size entry. The others give once, few or many, or a class for an expanded clone.

CDR3 protein: CASSLAGTSGPYEQYF; V gene: TRBV5-1; D gene: TRBD2; clone size: -
CDR3 protein: CASSLIELRGTEAFF; V gene: TRBV7-9; D gene: -; clone size: -
CDR3 protein: CASSPDSAESGYTF; V gene: TRBV5-4; D gene: -; clone size: -
CDR3 protein: CATTDREQYF; V gene: TRBV2; D gene: TRBD1; clone size: -
CDR3 protein: CASSTTWEGSYEQYF; V gene: TRBV7-9; D gene: TRBD2; clone size: -
CDR3 protein: CASSNLREGSYEQYF; V gene: TRBV7-9; D gene: TRBD2; clone size: -
CDR3 protein: CAIRDRFYEQYF; V gene: TRBV10-3; D gene: TRBD1; clone size: -
CDR3 protein: CSACLDSQETQYF; V gene: TRBV29-1; D gene: -; clone size: -
CDR3 protein: CASSPGRIGRGPYEQYF; V gene: TRBV18; D gene: -; clone size: once
CDR3 protein: CASRGDRAPYEQYF; V gene: TRBV6-6; D gene: TRBD1; clone size: -
CDR3 protein: CAWSVGLAGGPGSYNEQFF; V gene: TRBV30; D gene: TRBD2; clone size: -
CDR3 protein: CASSEILAPVAKNIQYF; V gene: TRBV13; D gene: TRBD2; clone size: -
CDR3 protein: CASSLLAGGPLETQYF; V gene: TRBV28; D gene: TRBD2; clone size: -
CDR3 protein: CASSSTIAGPTNTGELFF; V gene: TRBV7-9; D gene: -; clone size: -
CDR3 protein: CASSFGSKPTGELFF; V gene: TRBV27; D gene: -; clone size: -
CDR3 protein: CASSFASSYEQYF; V gene: TRBV7-9; D gene: -; clone size: -
CDR3 protein: CASSLVGGGTDTQYF; V gene: TRBV11-1; D gene: -; clone size: once
CDR3 protein: CASSLLREGTGGTEAFF; V gene: TRBV28; D gene: TRBD1; clone size: once
CDR3 protein: CASKEAGEYNEQFF; V gene: TRBV19; D gene: TRBD2; clone size: -
CDR3 protein: CASSQGDGLAAYF; V gene: TRBV4-2; D gene: TRBD2; clone size: -
CDR3 protein: CASRGVDGPPEQHYGYTF; V gene: TRBV5-1; D gene: -; clone size: few
CDR3 protein: CASSLAGTGETQYF; V gene: TRBV7-9; D gene: -; clone size: -
CDR3 protein: CASSGPSAPTFGELFF; V gene: TRBV9; D gene: -; clone size: -
CDR3 protein: CASSAWGNEQYF; V gene: TRBV7-2; D gene: -; clone size: -
CDR3 protein: CAISDDGSNYGYTF; V gene: TRBV10-3; D gene: -; clone size: -
CDR3 protein: CATQTTATSFYGYTF; V gene: TRBV10-3; D gene: -; clone size: -
CDR3 protein: CTSSLSGPSGGGYTF; V gene: TRBV27; D gene: -; clone size: -
CDR3 protein: CASNPMPGTGVYNEQFF; V gene: TRBV5-1; D gene: TRBD1; clone size: -
CDR3 protein: CASSYFRGSSYEQYF; V gene: TRBV6-5; D gene: -; clone size: -
CDR3 protein: CASSAGTGMGGANVLTF; V gene: TRBV7-8; D gene: TRBD1; clone size: -
CDR3 protein: CASSAGISTNEKLFF; V gene: TRBV9; D gene: -; clone size: -
CDR3 protein: CASSWGKSGGTEQFF; V gene: TRBV11-2; D gene: -; clone size: -
CDR3 protein: CASSVGPVRETQYF; V gene: TRBV9; D gene: -; clone size: -
CDR3 protein: CASSLGGTDGNTIYF; V gene: TRBV7-6; D gene: TRBD1; clone size: -
CDR3 protein: CASSLATGTGELFF; V gene: TRBV7-9; D gene: -; clone size: -
CDR3 protein: CASSRLAGLGNEQFF; V gene: TRBV28; D gene: TRBD2; clone size: -
CDR3 protein: CAWEQLTSGRAYEQYF; V gene: TRBV30; D gene: TRBD2; clone size: -
CDR3 protein: CASSQGGGRAHEQFF; V gene: TRBV4-3; D gene: TRBD2; clone size: -
CDR3 protein: CASSEGASYNEQFF; V gene: TRBV27; D gene: TRBD1; clone size: once
CDR3 protein: CASSFERNQPQHF; V gene: TRBV13; D gene: -; clone size: -
CDR3 protein: CASGDRINYGYTF; V gene: TRBV10-2; D gene: -; clone size: -
CDR3 protein: CATSSHRELGGELFF; V gene: TRBV15; D gene: -; clone size: -
CDR3 protein: CASSVTGSWYSGDEQYF; V gene: TRBV7-9; D gene: -; clone size: -
CDR3 protein: CASSPEAVPRVWPDTQYF; V gene: TRBV9; D gene: -; clone size: -
CDR3 protein: CASSLVGDPTGELFF; V gene: TRBV7-9; D gene: -; clone size: -
CDR3 protein: CASSFRTANFNTQYF; V gene: TRBV7-8; D gene: -; clone size: -
CDR3 protein: CASSLQGSVAYEQYF; V gene: TRBV28; D gene: -; clone size: -
CDR3 protein: CASSPGPLEEQYF; V gene: TRBV4-1; D gene: -; clone size: once
CDR3 protein: CASSIQGIWGQPQHF; V gene: TRBV19; D gene: -; clone size: -
CDR3 protein: CSVLAGGDTQYF; V gene: TRBV29-1; D gene: TRBD2; clone size: -
CDR3 protein: CASSVSTDTQYF; V gene: TRBV9; D gene: -; clone size: -
CDR3 protein: CASSPRAIAEAFF; V gene: TRBV19; D gene: -; clone size: few
CDR3 protein: CASSPLGTSGRFPYNEQFF; V gene: TRBV9; D gene: TRBD2; clone size: once
CDR3 protein: CASSLGTGGQETQYF; V gene: TRBV7-9; D gene: TRBD1; clone size: -
CDR3 protein: CASSGQGARGSDTQYF; V gene: TRBV9; D gene: -; clone size: once